This is a list of T cell receptor beta chains from one sample in a study of response to subunit inactivated influenza vaccine. TCRdb re-analysed the RT-PCR reads in MiXCR, keeping a single row per CDR3 protein. The data hold hundreds of thousands of distinct CDR3 sequences, with 22% observed a single time. The specimen was PBMCs from blood, collected about 20 months after vaccination. These receptors were collected from a man aged 45 to 70 who received an inactivated influenza vaccine. Each CDR3 is given with its conserved first and last residue. The order of the fields is CDR3 protein, CDR3 DNA, clone size, CDR3 length, D gene, J gene, V gene. D genes are given only for firm matches. The size of a clone is reported for some rows only, either as once, few or many, or as a class for expanded clones.

CASSLTGTLNYEQYF | TGTGCCAGCAGCCTTACCGGGACACTGAACTACGAGCAGTACTTC | few | 15 | NA | TRBJ2-7 | TRBV9
CASSPVDTGELFF | TGTGCCAGCAGCCCGGTTGATACCGGGGAGCTGTTTTTT | NA | 13 | NA | TRBJ2-2 | TRBV5-6
CATTWLNEQFF | TGTGCCACCACATGGCTTAATGAGCAGTTCTTC | NA | 11 | NA | TRBJ2-1 | TRBV28
CSAWAWGYYEQYF | TGCAGTGCCTGGGCCTGGGGTTACTACGAGCAGTACTTC | NA | 13 | NA | TRBJ2-7 | TRBV20-1
CASSVGPGRATEAFF | TGTGCCAGCAGCGTAGGCCCGGGGCGAGCCACTGAAGCTTTCTTT | few | 15 | NA | TRBJ1-1 | TRBV9
CSASGGRLGAIYGYTF | TGCAGTGCTAGTGGGGGACGACTCGGGGCTATCTATGGCTACACCTTC | many | 16 | NA | TRBJ1-2 | TRBV20-1
CASSLPGTIYEQYF | TGTGCCAGCAGCTTGCCCGGGACAATCTACGAGCAGTACTTC | few | 14 | NA | TRBJ2-7 | TRBV5-6
CASSYSTGATSHGYTF | TGTGCCAGCAGTTACTCGACTGGGGCCACGAGCCATGGCTACACCTTC | few | 16 | NA | TRBJ1-2 | TRBV6-5
CSATGLASSYEQYF | TGCAGTGCCACCGGACTAGCGAGTTCCTACGAGCAGTACTTC | once | 14 | TRBD2 | TRBJ2-7 | TRBV20-1
CAISESQSIGRFNEQFF | TGTGCCATCAGTGAGTCGCAGTCGATAGGCAGGTTCAATGAGCAGTTCTTC | once | 17 | NA | TRBJ2-1 | TRBV10-3
CASSDYGAGPGNTIYF | TGTGCCAGCAGTGATTATGGAGCAGGGCCTGGAAACACCATATATTTT | few | 16 | NA | TRBJ1-3 | TRBV2
CASSLRGHPEAFF | TGTGCCAGCAGTTTAAGAGGGCACCCTGAAGCTTTCTTT | NA | 13 | NA | TRBJ1-1 | TRBV27
CSAVRDIPRREQYF | TGCAGTGCTGTTCGGGACATCCCTCGGCGCGAGCAGTACTTC | NA | 14 | NA | TRBJ2-7 | TRBV20-1
CASSSGRKAFF | TGCGCCAGCAGCTCAGGACGGAAAGCTTTCTTT | many | 11 | NA | TRBJ1-1 | TRBV5-1
CASSLKGANYGYTF | TGTGCCAGCAGCCTCAAGGGGGCCAACTATGGCTACACCTTC | many | 14 | TRBD1 | TRBJ1-2 | TRBV6-1
CASSQAGFNTEAFF | TGCGCCAGCAGCCAGGCAGGGTTTAACACTGAAGCTTTCTTT | many | 14 | NA | TRBJ1-1 | TRBV4-3
CASSLPQGSNQPQHF | TGTGCCAGCAGCTTACCACAGGGGAGCAATCAGCCCCAGCATTTT | NA | 15 | TRBD1 | TRBJ1-5 | TRBV11-2
CASSSRSREGTDTQYF | TGTGCCAGCAGCTCCAGATCGCGGGAGGGCACAGATACGCAGTATTTT | NA | 16 | TRBD2 | TRBJ2-3 | TRBV7-9
CASSPGSHGYTF | TGTGCCAGCTCACCGGGGAGTCATGGCTACACCTTC | few | 12 | NA | TRBJ1-2 | TRBV18
CSVADRGRSLNEQYF | TGCAGCGTTGCGGACAGGGGGCGTTCCTTGAACGAGCAGTACTTC | few | 15 | TRBD1 | TRBJ2-7 | TRBV29-1
CSAPNRDRAMNTEAFF | TGCAGTGCTCCAAACAGGGATAGGGCTATGAACACTGAAGCTTTCTTT | few | 16 | NA | TRBJ1-1 | TRBV20-1
CAISEWGSTLTDTQYF | TGTGCCATCAGTGAGTGGGGGTCGACCCTCACAGATACGCAGTATTTT | few | 16 | NA | TRBJ2-3 | TRBV10-3
CSVLGIGVGSWNTEAFF | TGCAGCGTCCTGGGAATTGGTGTGGGCAGTTGGAACACTGAAGCTTTCTTT | NA | 17 | NA | TRBJ1-1 | TRBV29-1
CASSEYSDSGNTIYF | TGTGCCAGCAGTGAATACTCAGACTCTGGAAACACCATATATTTT | few | 15 | NA | TRBJ1-3 | TRBV25-1
CSARGNEQYF | TGCAGTGCCCGAGGGAACGAGCAGTACTTC | NA | 10 | NA | TRBJ2-7 | TRBV20-1
CASSLEGASAEAFF | TGCGCCAGCAGCTTGGAGGGGGCGAGCGCTGAAGCTTTCTTT | many | 14 | TRBD1 | TRBJ1-1 | TRBV5-1
CASSPLGREAFF | TGTGCCAGCAGTCCCCTTGGACGGGAAGCTTTCTTT | few | 12 | NA | TRBJ1-1 | TRBV6-2/TRBV6-3
CASSFQVGGYEQYF | TGTGCCAGCAGCTTCCAGGTGGGGGGTTACGAGCAGTACTTC | few | 14 | NA | TRBJ2-7 | TRBV7-2
CASSYPLGPNTEAFF | TGTGCCAGCAGTTACCCCTTAGGACCGAACACTGAAGCTTTCTTT | NA | 15 | NA | TRBJ1-1 | TRBV6-2/TRBV6-3
CATSSPWEGTWYGYTF | TGTGCCACCAGCAGCCCCTGGGAGGGGACCTGGTATGGCTACACCTTC | NA | 16 | NA | TRBJ1-2 | TRBV15
CASSYPQSYEQYF | TGTGCCAGCAGTTACCCACAGTCCTACGAGCAGTACTTC | NA | 13 | NA | TRBJ2-7 | TRBV6-2/TRBV6-3
CASSARRGQGLIGPTPLHF | TGTGCCAGCAGTGCTAGAAGGGGACAAGGGCTAATAGGTCCAACACCCCTCCACTTT | few | 19 | NA | TRBJ1-6 | TRBV28
CASSLGDRYEQYF | TGTGCCAGCAGCTTAGGGGACAGATACGAGCAGTACTTC | NA | 13 | TRBD1 | TRBJ2-7 | TRBV7-2
CSASWGWDRGTDTQYF | TGCAGTGCTAGTTGGGGCTGGGACAGAGGCACAGATACGCAGTATTTT | NA | 16 | TRBD1 | TRBJ2-3 | TRBV20-1
CAISDNGGGNQPQHF | TGTGCCATCAGTGATAATGGGGGTGGCAATCAGCCCCAGCATTTT | few | 15 | NA | TRBJ1-5 | TRBV10-3
CASSTRTGTTDTQYF | TGTGCCAGCAGCACCCGAACCGGAACCACAGATACGCAGTATTTT | few | 15 | NA | TRBJ2-3 | TRBV9
CSVGTSGRGWQFF | TGCAGCGTGGGGACTAGCGGGCGGGGGTGGCAGTTCTTC | NA | 13 | TRBD2 | TRBJ2-1 | TRBV29-1
CASSLGGRIGGPQHF | TGTGCCAGCAGCTTAGGGGGGAGGATTGGTGGTCCCCAGCATTTT | few | 15 | NA | TRBJ1-5 | TRBV7-2
CASSPQGPIPNTEAFF | TGTGCCAGCTCACCACAGGGTCCCATCCCAAACACTGAAGCTTTCTTT | few | 16 | NA | TRBJ1-1 | TRBV18
CASSLGSGPNYGYTF | TGTGCCAGCAGCTTAGGGTCAGGGCCTAACTATGGCTACACCTTC | few | 15 | NA | TRBJ1-2 | TRBV7-9
CASSRTSGRGTDTQYF | TGCGCCAGCAGTAGGACTAGCGGGAGAGGTACAGATACGCAGTATTTT | few | 16 | TRBD2 | TRBJ2-3 | TRBV10-2
CASSMGPQGGNTEAFF | TGCGCCAGCAGCATGGGACCACAGGGGGGGAACACTGAAGCTTTCTTT | many | 16 | TRBD1 | TRBJ1-1 | TRBV5-1
CASSFGQMNAEAFF | TGTGCCAGCAGTTTCGGACAGATGAACGCTGAAGCTTTCTTT | NA | 14 | NA | TRBJ1-1 | TRBV6-5
CASSPQGYGNQPQHF | TGTGCCAGCAGCCCCCAGGGGTATGGCAATCAGCCCCAGCATTTT | NA | 15 | NA | TRBJ1-5 | TRBV3-1
CASSYLSGTYEQYF | TGTGCCAGCAGTTACTTGTCGGGAACCTACGAGCAGTACTTC | NA | 14 | NA | TRBJ2-7 | TRBV6-2/TRBV6-3
CASRDSARRLNTGELFF | TGTGCCAGCAGGGACAGTGCCCGACGTCTAAACACCGGGGAGCTGTTTTTT | NA | 17 | NA | TRBJ2-2 | TRBV12-3/TRBV12-4
CASSGTLTAVYGYTF | TGTGCCAGCAGTGGTACTCTGACAGCAGTCTATGGCTACACCTTC | few | 15 | NA | TRBJ1-2 | TRBV25-1
CASSLSGIGYTF | TGTGCCAGCAGCTTATCAGGGATTGGCTACACCTTC | few | 12 | NA | TRBJ1-2 | TRBV7-9
CASSPNLGVADTQYF | TGTGCCAGCAGCCCAAACCTGGGGGTGGCGGATACGCAGTATTTT | NA | 15 | NA | TRBJ2-3 | TRBV5-4
CSARVLTDTQYF | TGCAGTGCTAGAGTTCTCACAGATACGCAGTATTTT | NA | 12 | NA | TRBJ2-3 | TRBV20-1
CASSRPGLAVSNEQFF | TGTGCCAGCAGCCGGCCGGGACTAGCGGTTAGCAATGAGCAGTTCTTC | few | 16 | TRBD2 | TRBJ2-1 | TRBV14
CASSPSGVDTEAFF | TGTGCCAGCAGCCCCTCGGGGGTTGACACTGAAGCTTTCTTT | few | 14 | NA | TRBJ1-1 | TRBV12-3/TRBV12-4
CSARNGQNYEQYF | TGCAGTGCTAGAAACGGACAGAACTACGAGCAGTACTTC | many | 13 | NA | TRBJ2-7 | TRBV20-1
CASSPDRGNEKLFF | TGTGCCAGCAGTCCGGACAGGGGTAATGAAAAACTGTTTTTT | NA | 14 | TRBD1 | TRBJ1-4 | TRBV11-3
CASSPTGQAQWGYTF | TGTGCCAGCTCACCGACCGGACAGGCCCAGTGGGGCTACACCTTC | NA | 15 | TRBD1 | TRBJ1-2 | TRBV18
CASSPGQGWNQPQHF | TGTGCCAGCAGCCCCGGACAGGGGTGGAATCAGCCCCAGCATTTT | NA | 15 | TRBD1 | TRBJ1-5 | TRBV28
CASSSQGLGTEAFF | TGTGCCAGCAGCTCACAGGGGTTGGGCACTGAAGCTTTCTTT | NA | 14 | TRBD1 | TRBJ1-1 | TRBV7-2
CASTWGAGYTF | TGTGCCAGCACCTGGGGCGCTGGCTACACCTTC | few | 11 | NA | TRBJ1-2 | TRBV25-1
CASSQADRTDQPQHF | TGTGCCAGCAGCCAAGCGGACAGGACCGATCAGCCCCAGCATTTT | few | 15 | TRBD1 | TRBJ1-5 | TRBV4-2
CASSLRGGPVTGELFF | TGTGCCAGCAGTTTGAGAGGGGGCCCGGTCACCGGGGAGCTGTTTTTT | NA | 16 | TRBD1 | TRBJ2-2 | TRBV27